The 21 T cell receptor beta chains below all came from one sample that was sequenced in a study of blood T cell repertoires in COVID-19. TCRdb's copy holds only in-frame clones and misses some; the assay was immunoSEQ multiplex PCR. The sample yields tens of thousands of clones, 60% to 80% seen once. Sequenced input: peripheral blood. The receptors originated from a woman aged 65 to 85 with acute or convalescent COVID-19.

The rearrangement links TRBV28 to TRBJ1-4; 7 bases line up with TRBD1. This CDR3 spans 16 amino acids. The germline V gene has CDR1 MDHEN and CDR2 SYDVKM. Trimming at V came to 5 bases and at J to 1 base, leaving 7 bases not matched to a gene. In DNA, the CDR3 is TGTGCCAGCAGTCCAAGGGGGCCGGAAACTAATGAAAAACTGTTTTTT. Residues: CASSPRGPETNEKLFF.

The chain carries TRBV10-3 and TRBJ1-4; tentatively, D is TRBD1 (5 bases). CDR3 length: 13 amino acids. Trimming pared 4 bases from V and 3 bases from J, leaving 6 bases between. The V gene's germline CDR1 is ENHRY and CDR2 SYGVKD. The CDR3 coding sequence is TGTGCCATCAGTGCAGGGCCTAATGAAAAACTGTTTTTT. Protein product: CAISAGPNEKLFF.

This chain uses TRBV9 with TRBJ2-7, with TRBD1 matching 7 bases. Germline CDR1 SGDLS, CDR2 YYNGEE. V was clipped by 4 bases and J by 5 bases; unmatched bases: 9. This CDR3 region has 14 residues. The CDR3 loop reads CASSSSDRSHEQYF. CDR3 DNA sequence: TGTGCCAGCAGCTCCTCGGACAGGTCCCACGAGCAGTACTTC. The full variable domain, rest sourced from reference TRBV9 and TRBJ2-7, is DSGVTQTPKHLITATGQRVTLRCSPRSGDLSVYWYQQSLDQGLQFLIQYYNGEERAKGNILERFSAQQFPDLHSELNLSSLELGDSALYFCASSSSDRSHEQYFGPGTRLTVT.

The CDR3 loop is CASSRDRGKGYTF. DNA of the CDR3: TGTGCCAGCAGCCGGGACAGGGGGAAAGGCTACACCTTC. The V gene is TRBV2, the J gene TRBJ1-2, with 11 bases matching TRBD1. Germline V CDR1 and CDR2: SNHLY, FYNNEI. Trimming took 6 bases from V and 8 from J; bases not matched to a gene: 5. The CDR3 length is 13 residues.

The rearrangement links TRBV27 to TRBJ1-2, with a tentative D call TRBD1 (5 bases). The CDR3 is 13 amino acids. V was clipped by 5 bases and J by 2 bases, with 9 bases between them. Germline CDR1 MNHEY, CDR2 SMNVEV (reference sequence). The CDR3 DNA reads as TGTGCCAGCAGTCCCGACAGAAACTATGGCTACACCTTC. This translates into CASSPDRNYGYTF.

The chain is built from TRBV19 and TRBJ1-5, with 7 bases lining up with TRBD1. Per germline, CDR1 LNHDA and CDR2 SQIVND (reference sequence). The CDR3 covers 16 residues. The V segment lost 8 bases and the J segment 6 bases; nucleotides outside the gene matches: 16. The CDR3 DNA reads as TGTGCCAGTCATAAGAGACAGGGAGCCCGAAGTCAGCCCCAGCATTTT. This sequence encodes CASHKRQGARSQPQHF.

The V call is TRBV3-1 (or the pseudogene TRBV3-2), the J call TRBJ1-1; D not resolved. This CDR3 is built from 13 residues. V lost 2 bases and J lost 1, with 5 bases in between. Germline lookup yields CDR1 LGHDT and CDR2 YNNKEL (reference sequence). CDR3 bases: TGTGCCAGCAGCCAAACATCGAACACTGAAGCTTTCTTT. Encoded protein: CASSQTSNTEAFF.

This chain links TRBV19 with TRBJ1-1, with D unclear. Germline CDR1 is LNHDA and CDR2 is SQIVND (reference sequence). The CDR3 length is 14 residues. V dropped 7 bases and J dropped 7 bases, with 19 bases sitting between them. CDR3 loop: CASTNLRGRFEAFF. The CDR3 DNA follows: TGTGCCAGTACTAACTTGCGGGGAAGATTTGAAGCTTTCTTT.

This clone has ten or more counts. The chain recombines TRBV5-1 with TRBJ1-6; D remains ambiguous. Deletions cut 0 bases from V and 10 bases from J, with 11 bases between. The CDR3 length is 14 residues. The germline V gene has CDR1 SGHRS and CDR2 YFSETQ. The CDR3 coding sequence is TGCGCCAGCAGCTTGGGCCAGACGGGATCACCCCTCCACTTT. Translation gives CASSLGQTGSPLHF.

This clone showed up just a few times. V is TRBV19 and J is TRBJ1-4; the D gene is possibly TRBD1 (6 bases). Trimming removed 5 bases from V and 7 bases from J, with 14 bases in between. From germline, CDR1 is LNHDA and CDR2 SQIVND (reference sequence). The CDR3 runs 14 residues. CDR3 region: CASSPQGLSEKLFF. CDR3 sequence (DNA): TGTGCCAGTAGTCCGCAGGGGCTAAGTGAAAAACTGTTTTTT.

This chain uses TRBV5-4 with TRBJ1-4; D might be TRBD1 (6 bases). The CDR3 covers 15 residues. The V and J ends lost 3 bases and 8 bases respectively, with 17 bases between them. In germline, CDR1 is SGHNT, CDR2 YYREEE (reference sequence). The CDR3: CASSSTGSSREKLFF. The CDR3 nucleotides read TGTGCCAGCAGCTCCACAGGGTCAAGTAGGGAAAAACTGTTTTTT.

The V call is TRBV15, the J call TRBJ1-3, with a weak D call TRBD1 (5 bases). The V and J ends lost 5 bases and 0 bases respectively, with 11 bases between them. Germline loops: CDR1 LNHNV, CDR2 YYDKDF (reference sequence). The CDR3 extends over 15 amino acids. The CDR3: CATSPRGDSGNTIYF. CDR3 coding DNA: TGTGCCACCAGCCCCCGGGGGGACTCTGGAAACACCATATATTTT.

This clone came up once. The V gene is TRBV18, the J gene TRBJ2-7; 7 bases are a match to TRBD1. This CDR3 is built from 13 residues. Germline V CDR1 and CDR2: KGHSH, LQKENI. V was pared by 2 bases and J by 10 bases, with 8 bases of the junction left unmatched. The CDR3 spells CASSPERTGFQYF. CDR3 DNA sequence: TGTGCCAGCTCACCAGAGAGGACAGGCTTTCAGTACTTC.

In this sample, this clone turned up once. This sequence joins TRBV19 and TRBJ1-5, with D possibly matching TRBD1 (5 bases). CDR1 LNHDA and CDR2 SQIVND come from the germline V gene (reference sequence). V shed 3 bases and J shed 6 bases, with 9 bases lying between them. This CDR3 is built from 13 residues. DNA of the CDR3: TGTGCCAGTAGTATCCAGGGATCTCAGCCCCAGCATTTT. This sequence encodes CASSIQGSQPQHF. Looking up the rest from reference TRBV19 and TRBJ1-5 gives the full variable domain: DGGITQSPKYLFRKEGQNVTLSCEQNLNHDAMYWYRQDPGQGLRLIYYSQIVNDFQKGDIAEGYSVSREKKESFPLTVTSAQKNPTAFYLCASSIQGSQPQHFGDGTRLSIL.

The chain has TRBV5-4 and TRBJ2-3, with a tentative D call TRBD1 (5 bases). The germline CDR1 and CDR2 sequences are SGHNT and YYREEE (reference sequence). The V gene lost 0 bases and the J gene lost 3 bases, with 11 bases spanning the gap. The length of the CDR3 is 15 residues. The CDR3 coding sequence is TGTGCCAGCAGCTTGGCGGCAGGGATTACAGATACGCAGTATTTT. It codes for CASSLAAGITDTQYF.

This clone appeared a few times. V usage is TRBV2 and J usage is TRBJ1-5, with TRBD1 matching over 11 bases. Germline CDR1 SNHLY, CDR2 FYNNEI. The CDR3 runs 16 residues. V gave up 6 bases and J gave up 3 bases; unmatched junction bases: 7. Here the CDR3 DNA reads TGTGCCAGCAGATGGGACAGGGGGTTATACAATCAGCCCCAGCATTTT. Protein sequence: CASRWDRGLYNQPQHF.

In DNA form, the CDR3 reads TGTGCCAGCAGTTTAGGACAGTTCCTGCAGTATTTT. This encodes CASSLGQFLQYF. This rearrangement joins TRBV12-3 or TRBV12-4 to TRBJ2-3; a weak D match, TRBD1 (5 bases). Trimming shortened V by 1 base and J by 11 bases, and 10 bases separated the two germline ends. The CDR3 has 12 amino acids.

The J gene is TRBJ1-1, the V gene TRBV5-1; TRBD1 agrees at 10 bases. This CDR3 spans 14 amino acids. The V gene end was trimmed by 0 bases and the J gene end by 8 bases; junction bases not matched to a gene: 4. Germline CDR1 reads SGHRS; CDR2 reads YFSETQ. CDR3 sequence (DNA): TGCGCCAGCAGCTTGGTGCCGGGACAGGGGGAAGCTTTCTTT. Protein product: CASSLVPGQGEAFF. Using reference TRBV5-1 and TRBJ1-1 for the parts outside the CDR3, the full variable domain is KAGVTQTPRYLIKTRGQQVTLSCSPISGHRSVSWYQQTPGQGLQFLFEYFSETQRNKGNFPGRFSGRQFSNSRSEMNVSTLELGDSALYLCASSLVPGQGEAFFGQGTRLTVV.

V gene TRBV19 combines with J gene TRBJ1-1; D not resolved. Looked up from germline, CDR1 is LNHDA and CDR2 is SQIVND (reference sequence). The CDR3 contains 11 residues. V shed 10 bases and J shed 1 base, with 7 bases lying between them. The CDR3 reads CATAENTEAFF. In DNA, the CDR3 is TGTGCCACCGCGGAGAACACTGAAGCTTTCTTT.

This chain uses TRBV11-2 with TRBJ1-1; D call uncertain. Germline loops: CDR1 SGHAT, CDR2 FQNNGV. V lost 1 base and J lost 1, with 10 bases in between. CDR3 size: 15 residues. CDR3 protein: CASSLGHGGNTEAFF. The DNA for the CDR3 is TGTGCCAGCAGCTTAGGACACGGAGGGAACACTGAAGCTTTCTTT.

A word on this clone: In the same sample, other DNA sequences code for this CDR3. The chain couples TRBV2 to TRBJ1-5; 7 bases fit TRBD1. The CDR3 extends over 14 amino acids. V shed 5 bases, J shed 0 bases, and the junction held 1 base outside the gene matches. Germline V gene lookup returns CDR1 SNHLY and CDR2 FYNNEI. The CDR3 DNA follows: TGTGCCAGCAGTCGGACAGGTAGCAATCAGCCCCAGCATTTT. Translating it yields CASSRTGSNQPQHF.